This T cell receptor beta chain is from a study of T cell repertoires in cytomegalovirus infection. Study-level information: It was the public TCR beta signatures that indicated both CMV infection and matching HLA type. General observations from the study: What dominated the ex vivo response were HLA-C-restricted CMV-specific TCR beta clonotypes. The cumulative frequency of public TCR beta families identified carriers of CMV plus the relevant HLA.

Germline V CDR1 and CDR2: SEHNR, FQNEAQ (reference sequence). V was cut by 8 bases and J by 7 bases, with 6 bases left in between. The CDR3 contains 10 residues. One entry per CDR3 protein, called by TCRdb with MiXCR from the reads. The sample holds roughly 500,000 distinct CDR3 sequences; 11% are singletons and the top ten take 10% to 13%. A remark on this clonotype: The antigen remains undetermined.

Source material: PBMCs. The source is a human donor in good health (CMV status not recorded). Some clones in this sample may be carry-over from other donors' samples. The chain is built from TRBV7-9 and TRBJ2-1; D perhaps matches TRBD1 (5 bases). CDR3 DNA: TGTGCCAGCGACAGTAATGAGCAGTTCTTC. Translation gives CASDSNEQFF.